This T cell receptor (beta chain) was recorded in a study of blood T cell repertoires in COVID-19. Original methodology: Estimates of nucleated cell counts were drawn from the amplification of reference gene primers. The method was immunoSEQ multiplex PCR; TCRdb's version includes in-frame clones alone and lacks a portion of them. V and J calls and clone size follow that table, whereas D and trimming were derived from the DNA. The sample lists over 300,000 clones; 85% to 90% were seen once. Trimming cost V 6 bases and J 7 bases, with 19 bases left between them. Looked up from germline, CDR1 is MNHEY and CDR2 is SVGEGT. This CDR3 has 15 amino acids. Cohort 3 donors were reported recovered after two negative PCRs, clearance, or symptom resolution.

The TCR sequence derives from a woman aged 18-29 years who had recovered from COVID-19. J is TRBJ2-1 and V is TRBV6-2 or TRBV6-3; D may be TRBD2 (6 bases). Material: PBMCs or T cells enriched from blood (not recorded which). Written as DNA, the CDR3 is TGTGCCAGCAGCGACTTGGACTACAACGGGAATGAGCAGTTCTTC. This translates into CASSDLDYNGNEQFF.